This TCR beta chain is from a study of OX40 agonist ivuxolimab in advanced cancers. The CDR3 is made up of 12 amino acids. V dropped 0 bases and J dropped 4 bases, with 3 bases sitting between them. Germline V gene sequence: CDR1 SGHDT, CDR2 YYEEEE. Broader study findings: Certain nonresponders additionally had low normalized T-cell clonal expansion.

Clones were read by immunoSEQ multiplex PCR, and TCRdb kept only the in-frame ones, dropping some. The table lists some 70,000 clones, approximately 90% of them singletons. On this clone itself: Its matching antigen is unknown.

Sequenced here: CD4+ or CD8+ T cells sorted from blood, sampled in a trial of the OX40 agonist ivuxolimab. This chain uses TRBV5-6 with TRBJ2-3; no clear D. The source of this sequence is an adult with an advanced solid tumor such as melanoma, head and neck, liver or kidney cancer. The CDR3 region is CASSLEADTQYF. For the CDR3, the DNA is TGTGCCAGCAGCTTGGAAGCAGATACGCAGTATTTT.